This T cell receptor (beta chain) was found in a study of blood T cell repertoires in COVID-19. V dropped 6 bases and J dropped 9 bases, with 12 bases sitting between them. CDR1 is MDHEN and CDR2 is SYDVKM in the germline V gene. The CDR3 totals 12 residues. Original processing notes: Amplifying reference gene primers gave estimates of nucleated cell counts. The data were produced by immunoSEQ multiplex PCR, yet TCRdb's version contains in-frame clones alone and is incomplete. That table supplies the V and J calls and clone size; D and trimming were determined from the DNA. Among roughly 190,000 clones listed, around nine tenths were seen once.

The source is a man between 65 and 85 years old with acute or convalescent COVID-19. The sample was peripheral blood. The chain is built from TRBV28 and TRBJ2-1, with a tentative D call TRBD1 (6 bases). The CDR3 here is CASSQGWAEQFF. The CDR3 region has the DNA TGTGCCAGCAGCCAGGGGTGGGCTGAGCAGTTCTTC.